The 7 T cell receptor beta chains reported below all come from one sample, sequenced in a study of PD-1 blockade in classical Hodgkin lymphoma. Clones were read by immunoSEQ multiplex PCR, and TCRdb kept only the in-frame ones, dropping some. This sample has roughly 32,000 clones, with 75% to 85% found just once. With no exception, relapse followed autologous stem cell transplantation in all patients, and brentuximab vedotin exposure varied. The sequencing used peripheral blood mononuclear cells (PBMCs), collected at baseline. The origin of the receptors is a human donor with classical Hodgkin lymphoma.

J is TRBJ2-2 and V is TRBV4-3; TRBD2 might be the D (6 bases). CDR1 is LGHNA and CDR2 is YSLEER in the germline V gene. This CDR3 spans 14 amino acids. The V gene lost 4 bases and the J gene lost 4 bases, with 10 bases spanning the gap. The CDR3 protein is CASSRDSTTGELFF. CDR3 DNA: TGCGCCAGCAGCCGGGACTCTACCACCGGGGAGCTGTTTTTT.

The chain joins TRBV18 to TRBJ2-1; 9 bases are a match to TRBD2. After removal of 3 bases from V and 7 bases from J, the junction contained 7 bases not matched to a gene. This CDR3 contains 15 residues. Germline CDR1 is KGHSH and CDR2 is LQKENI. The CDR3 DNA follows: TGTGCCAGCTCACCTCTAAGCGGGGGGATTAATGAGCAGTTCTTC. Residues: CASSPLSGGINEQFF. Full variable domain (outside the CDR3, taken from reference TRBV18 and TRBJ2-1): NAGVMQNPRHLVRRRGQEARLRCSPMKGHSHVYWYRQLPEEGLKFMVYLQKENIIDESGMPKERFSAEFPKEGPSILRIQQVVRGDSAAYFCASSPLSGGINEQFFGPGTRLTVL.

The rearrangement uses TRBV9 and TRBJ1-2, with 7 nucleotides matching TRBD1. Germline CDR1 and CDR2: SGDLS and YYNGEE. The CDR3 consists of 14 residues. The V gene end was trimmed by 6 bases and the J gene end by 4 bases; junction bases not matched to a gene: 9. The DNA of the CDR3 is TGTGCCAGCACCGCCCGAGGACAGGTCTATGGCTACACCTTC. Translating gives CASTARGQVYGYTF.

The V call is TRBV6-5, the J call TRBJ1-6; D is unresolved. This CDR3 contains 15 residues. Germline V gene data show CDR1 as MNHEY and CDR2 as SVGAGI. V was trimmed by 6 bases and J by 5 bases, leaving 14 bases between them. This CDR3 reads CASRSREGNNSPLHF. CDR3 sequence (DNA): TGTGCCAGCAGGTCACGAGAGGGTAATAATTCACCCCTCCACTTT.

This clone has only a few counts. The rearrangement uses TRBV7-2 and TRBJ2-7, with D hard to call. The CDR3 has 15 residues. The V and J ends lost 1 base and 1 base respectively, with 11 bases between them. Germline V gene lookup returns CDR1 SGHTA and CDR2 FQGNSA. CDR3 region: CASSLEGGISYEQYF. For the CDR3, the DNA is TGTGCCAGCAGCTTAGAGGGCGGAATATCCTACGAGCAGTACTTC.

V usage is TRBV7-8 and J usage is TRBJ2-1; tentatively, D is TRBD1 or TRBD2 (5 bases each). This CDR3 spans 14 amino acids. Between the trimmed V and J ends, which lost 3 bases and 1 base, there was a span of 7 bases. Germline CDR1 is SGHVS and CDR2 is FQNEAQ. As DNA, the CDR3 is TGTGCCAGCAGCTTGGGGGAATCCTACAATGAGCAGTTCTTC. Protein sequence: CASSLGESYNEQFF.

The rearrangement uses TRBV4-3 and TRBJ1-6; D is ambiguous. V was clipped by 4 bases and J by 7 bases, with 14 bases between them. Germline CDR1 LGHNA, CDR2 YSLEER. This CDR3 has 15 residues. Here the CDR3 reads CASSPNPGVNSPLHF. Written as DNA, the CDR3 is TGCGCCAGCAGCCCGAATCCCGGGGTGAATTCACCCCTCCACTTT.